One T cell receptor beta chain is described in this entry. The antigen is not known. The source of the sample is a study of CD8 T cells in ankylosing spondylitis. Whole-study findings and limits: What seemed typical of ankylosing spondylitis blood was a TCR beta motif built from 7 or 8 highly homologous variants.

V trimming: 5 bases; J trimming: 6 bases; junction bases outside the gene matches: 14. Germline CDR1 SGHRS, CDR2 YFSETQ. The CDR3 consists of 16 residues. TCR beta libraries were made by quantitative 5'-RACE with molecular barcodes. MiXCR, applied by TCRdb to the 5' RACE reads, yields one record per CDR3 protein. The data show 150,000 to 200,000 distinct CDR3 sequences, with about 17% seen just once and about 8.3% held by the top ten. The clonotype comes from a male donor with ankylosing spondylitis or in good health (not recorded which). This chain joins TRBV5-1 and TRBJ2-3; 8 positions match TRBD2. Sequencing was performed on blood, either unsorted or a sorted T cell fraction (not recorded which). In DNA form, the CDR3 reads TGCGCCAGCAGACGTGACTTAAGCGGGAGTGGTGATACGCAGTATTTT. Translating it yields CASRRDLSGSGDTQYF.